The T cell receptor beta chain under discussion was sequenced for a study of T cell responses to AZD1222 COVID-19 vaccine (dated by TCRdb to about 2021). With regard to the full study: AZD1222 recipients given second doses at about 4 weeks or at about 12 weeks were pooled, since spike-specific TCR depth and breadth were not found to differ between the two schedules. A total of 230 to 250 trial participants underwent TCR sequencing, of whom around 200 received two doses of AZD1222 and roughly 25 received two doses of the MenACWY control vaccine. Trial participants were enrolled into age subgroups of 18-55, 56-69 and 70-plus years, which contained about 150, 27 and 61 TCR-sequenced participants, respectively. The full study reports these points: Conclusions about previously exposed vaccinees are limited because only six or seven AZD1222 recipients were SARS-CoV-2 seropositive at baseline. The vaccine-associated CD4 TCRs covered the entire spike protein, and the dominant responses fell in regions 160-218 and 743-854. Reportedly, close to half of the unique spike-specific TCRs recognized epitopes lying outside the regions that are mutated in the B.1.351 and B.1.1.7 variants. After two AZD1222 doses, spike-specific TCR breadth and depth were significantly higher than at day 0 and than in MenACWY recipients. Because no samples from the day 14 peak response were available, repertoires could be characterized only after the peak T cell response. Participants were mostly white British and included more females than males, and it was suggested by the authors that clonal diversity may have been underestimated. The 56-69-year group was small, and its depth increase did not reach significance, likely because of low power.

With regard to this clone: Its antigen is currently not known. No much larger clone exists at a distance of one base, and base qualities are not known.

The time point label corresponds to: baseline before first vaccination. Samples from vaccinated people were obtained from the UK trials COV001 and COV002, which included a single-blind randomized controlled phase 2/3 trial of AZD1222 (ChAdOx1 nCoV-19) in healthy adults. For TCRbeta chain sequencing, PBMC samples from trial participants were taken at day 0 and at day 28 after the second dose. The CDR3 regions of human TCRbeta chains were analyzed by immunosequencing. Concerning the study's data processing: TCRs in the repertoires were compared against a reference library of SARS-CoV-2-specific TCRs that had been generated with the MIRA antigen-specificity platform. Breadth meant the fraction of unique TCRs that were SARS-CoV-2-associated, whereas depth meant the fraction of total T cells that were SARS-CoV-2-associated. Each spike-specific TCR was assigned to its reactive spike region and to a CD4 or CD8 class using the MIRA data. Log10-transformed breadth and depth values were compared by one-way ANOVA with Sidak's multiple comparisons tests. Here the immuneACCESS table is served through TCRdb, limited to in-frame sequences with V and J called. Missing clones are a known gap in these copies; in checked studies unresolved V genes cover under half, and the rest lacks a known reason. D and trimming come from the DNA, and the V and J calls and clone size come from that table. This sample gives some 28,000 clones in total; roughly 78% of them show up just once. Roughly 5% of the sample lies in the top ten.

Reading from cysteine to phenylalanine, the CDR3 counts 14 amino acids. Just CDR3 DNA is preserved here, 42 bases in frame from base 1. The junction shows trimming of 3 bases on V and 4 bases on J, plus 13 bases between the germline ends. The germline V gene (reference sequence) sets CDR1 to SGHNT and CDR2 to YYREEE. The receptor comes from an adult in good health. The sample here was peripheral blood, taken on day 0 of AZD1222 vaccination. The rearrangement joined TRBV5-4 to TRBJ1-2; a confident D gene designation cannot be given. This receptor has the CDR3 CASSSIGRAYGYTF. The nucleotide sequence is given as TGTGCCAGCAGCTCGATCGGACGGGCCTATGGCTACACCTTC.